This TCR beta chain was recovered during a study of T cell responses to AZD1222 COVID-19 vaccine. Study-level findings and limits: Baseline seropositivity characterized only six AZD1222 recipients. Reports indicate that nearly half of spike-specific TCRs are directed at unmutated variant regions. Once two AZD1222 doses were given, Spike-specific TCR breadth and depth went up. Donors were mostly white British, more females; clonal diversity possibly underestimated.

Worth noting for this clone: Its cognate antigen is unknown.

Clones were read by immunoSEQ multiplex PCR, and TCRdb kept only the in-frame ones, dropping some. This sample yields about 99,000 clones, of which 75% to 95% are seen a single time; 45% to 55% belongs to the top ten. This CDR3 spans 16 amino acids. Between the trimmed V and J ends, which lost 1 base and 2 bases, there was a span of 14 bases. The germline gives CDR1 KGHSH, CDR2 LQKENI. The sequencing used peripheral blood, collected on day 0 of AZD1222 vaccination. The V gene is TRBV18, the J gene TRBJ1-1; no reliable D call. The TCR comes from an adult in good health. The CDR3, as DNA: TGTGCCAGCTCACCACTGAAGGACCGGGATAACACTGAAGCTTTCTTT. Translation: CASSPLKDRDNTEAFF.